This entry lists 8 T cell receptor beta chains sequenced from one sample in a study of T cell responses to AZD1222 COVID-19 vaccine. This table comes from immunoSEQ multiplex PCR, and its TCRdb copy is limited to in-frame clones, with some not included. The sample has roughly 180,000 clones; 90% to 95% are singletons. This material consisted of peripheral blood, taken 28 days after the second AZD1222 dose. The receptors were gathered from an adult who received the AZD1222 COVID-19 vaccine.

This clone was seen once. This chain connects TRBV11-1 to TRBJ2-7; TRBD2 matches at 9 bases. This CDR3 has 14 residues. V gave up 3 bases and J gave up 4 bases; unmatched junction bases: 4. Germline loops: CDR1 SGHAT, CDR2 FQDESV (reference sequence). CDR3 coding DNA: TGTGCCAGCAGCTTCAAAGCGGGAGGATACGAGCAGTACTTC. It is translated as CASSFKAGGYEQYF.

Here the CDR3 reads CASSQDTRESAEQYF. The CDR3 coding sequence is TGCGCCAGCAGCCAAGATACTCGGGAGTCAGCCGAGCAGTACTTC. The chain couples TRBV4-3 to TRBJ2-7, with D possibly matching TRBD2 (6 bases). This CDR3 has 15 residues. Trimming cost V 0 bases and J 6 bases, with 15 bases left between them. Germline CDR1 and CDR2: LGHNA and YSLEER.

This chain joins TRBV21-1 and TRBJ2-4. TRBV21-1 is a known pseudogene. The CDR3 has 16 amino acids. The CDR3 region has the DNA TGTGCCAGCACTACAAAACCAGGAGTCGCCAAAAACATTCAGTACTTC. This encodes CASTTKPGVAKNIQYF.

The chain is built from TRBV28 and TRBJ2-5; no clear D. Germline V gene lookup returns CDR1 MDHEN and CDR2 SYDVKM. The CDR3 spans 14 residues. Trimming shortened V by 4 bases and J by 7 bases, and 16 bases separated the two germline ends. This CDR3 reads CASSSPVGTATQYF. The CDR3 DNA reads TGTGCCAGCAGTTCCCCGGTGGGTACGGCGACCCAGTACTTC.

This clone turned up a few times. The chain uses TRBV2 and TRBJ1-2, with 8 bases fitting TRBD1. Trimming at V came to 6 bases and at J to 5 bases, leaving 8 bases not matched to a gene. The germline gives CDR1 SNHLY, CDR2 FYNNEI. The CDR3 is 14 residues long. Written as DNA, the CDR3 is TGTGCCAGCAGGGGGTACAGGGGGAAATATGGCTACACCTTC. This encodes CASRGYRGKYGYTF.

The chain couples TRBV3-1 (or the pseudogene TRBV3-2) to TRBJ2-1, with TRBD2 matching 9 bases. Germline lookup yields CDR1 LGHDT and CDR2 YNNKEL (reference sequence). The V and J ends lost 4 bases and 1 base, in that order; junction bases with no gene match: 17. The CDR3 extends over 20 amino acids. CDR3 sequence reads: CASSPLRGTLAGASYNEQFF. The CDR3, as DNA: TGTGCCAGCAGCCCGCTTAGGGGGACTTTAGCGGGAGCGTCCTACAATGAGCAGTTCTTC.

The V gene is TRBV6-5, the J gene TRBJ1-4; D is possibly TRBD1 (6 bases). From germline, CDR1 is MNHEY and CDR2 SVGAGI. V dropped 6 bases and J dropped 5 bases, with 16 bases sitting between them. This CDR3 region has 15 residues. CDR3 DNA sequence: TGTGCCAGCAGCCTTACAGGGATCGGAAATGAAAAACTGTTTTTT. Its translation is CASSLTGIGNEKLFF.

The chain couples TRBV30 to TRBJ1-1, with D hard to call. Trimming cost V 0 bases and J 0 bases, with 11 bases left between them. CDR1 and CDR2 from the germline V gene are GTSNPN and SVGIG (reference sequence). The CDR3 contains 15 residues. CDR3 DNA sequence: TGTGCCTGGAGTGTACGGAAGGTCTTGAACACTGAAGCTTTCTTT. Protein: CAWSVRKVLNTEAFF.